Listed here are 25 T cell receptor beta chains from one sample, sequenced in a study of shared clonotypes between healthy human individuals. Clones were sequenced by immunoSEQ multiplex PCR, and TCRdb holds only the in-frame ones, with some missing. The sample carries over a million clones, under 99% recorded once. The sequenced sample consisted of naive CD4+ T cells sorted from blood. Subset defined: CD45RA+ positively selected. These receptor sequences come from a man aged 25-40 years in good health.

The V gene is TRBV5-6, the J gene TRBJ2-3; 10 bases line up with TRBD2. Germline V CDR1 and CDR2: SGHDT, YYEEEE. The V gene end was trimmed by 4 bases and the J gene end by 2 bases; junction bases not matched to a gene: 16. This CDR3 region has 19 residues. The CDR3 here is CASSLRPGLANRYTDTQYF. The DNA for the CDR3 is TGTGCCAGCAGCCTAAGACCGGGACTAGCGAACCGCTACACAGATACGCAGTATTTT.

The chain couples TRBV5-1 to TRBJ2-1; D gene uncertain. The CDR3 runs to 15 residues. Germline V CDR1 and CDR2: SGHRS, YFSETQ. Between the trimmed V and J ends, which lost 0 bases and 3 bases, there was a span of 10 bases. The CDR3 nucleotides are TGCGCCAGCAGCTTGGTTGCTGACATCTACAATGAGCAGTTCTTC. This encodes CASSLVADIYNEQFF.

J is TRBJ2-7 and V is TRBV14, with 7 bases identical to TRBD1. The germline gives CDR1 SGHDN, CDR2 FVKESK. There are 13 residues in the CDR3. Trimming at V came to 1 base and at J to 3 bases, leaving 0 bases not matched to a gene. Here the CDR3 reads CASSQGQGYEQYF. The DNA of the CDR3 is TGTGCCAGCAGCCAAGGACAGGGCTACGAGCAGTACTTC. The whole variable domain, filled in from reference TRBV14 and TRBJ2-7, reads EAGVTQFPSHSVIEKGQTVTLRCDPISGHDNLYWYRRVMGKEIKFLLHFVKESKQDESGMPNNRFLAERTGGTYSTLKVQPAELEDSGVYFCASSQGQGYEQYFGPGTRLTVT.

This clone showed up just once. This chain connects TRBV6-1 to TRBJ2-7; D is undetermined. V lost 7 bases to trimming and J lost 4 bases, with 8 bases between them. Germline-derived CDR1 and CDR2 are MNHNS and SASEGT. This CDR3 comprises 11 residues. CDR3 loop: CASIRDYEQYF. The CDR3 bases are TGTGCCAGCATCCGAGATTACGAGCAGTACTTC.

The rearrangement joins TRBV7-8 to TRBJ1-4; weak D call: TRBD1 (5 bases). The CDR3 runs to 14 residues. Germline-derived CDR1 and CDR2 are SGHVS and FQNEAQ. V dropped 5 bases and J dropped 7 bases, with 14 bases sitting between them. The CDR3 reads CASSVRDGREKLFF. The CDR3, as DNA: TGTGCCAGCAGCGTCCGGGACGGGCGTGAAAAACTGTTTTTT.

The sample holds one count of this clone. This chain links TRBV28 with TRBJ1-2; a possible D gene is TRBD1 (6 bases). The germline CDR1 and CDR2 sequences are MDHEN and SYDVKM. CDR3 length equals 14 residues. V was pared by 8 bases and J by 0 bases, with 13 bases between. CDR3 residues: CASLGGSANYGYTF. CDR3 sequence (DNA): TGTGCCAGCCTAGGGGGGTCAGCTAACTATGGCTACACCTTC.

The rearrangement uses TRBV5-1 and TRBJ2-1; a weak D match, TRBD1 (5 bases). CDR3 length: 15 residues. V was trimmed by 0 bases and J by 6 bases, leaving 13 bases between them. CDR1 is SGHRS and CDR2 is YFSETQ in the germline V gene. In nucleotides, the CDR3 is TGCGCCAGCAGCTTGGCCCCCCTAGGGGTCAATGAGCAGTTCTTC. Translation: CASSLAPLGVNEQFF.

This chain links TRBV29-1 with TRBJ1-4, with D tentatively TRBD1 (5 bases). Germline-derived CDR1 and CDR2 are SQVTM and ANQGSEA. Trimming stripped 7 bases from V and 5 bases from J, with 17 bases between. The CDR3 totals 14 residues. CDR3 bases: TGCAGCGGGATCCGGGGGGGGAAGAATGAAAAACTGTTTTTT. This gives the protein CSGIRGGKNEKLFF.

The chain is built from TRBV7-9 and TRBJ2-2; TRBD2 matches at 10 bases. CDR1 and CDR2 (germline): SEHNR, FQNEAQ (reference sequence). V gave up 1 base and J gave up 7 bases; unmatched junction bases: 9. CDR3 length: 17 amino acids. The CDR3 DNA reads as TGTGCCAGCAGCTTAGGAGCGCTAGCGGGAGATTACGGGGAGCTGTTTTTT. It yields the protein CASSLGALAGDYGELFF.

This clone came up once. The J gene is TRBJ2-2, the V gene TRBV5-1, with a possible D match to TRBD2 (6 bases). Germline loops: CDR1 SGHRS, CDR2 YFSETQ. The CDR3 extends over 16 amino acids. V lost 4 bases and J lost 4, with 17 bases in between. The CDR3 sequence is CASSLDGGLITGELFF. The CDR3 bases are TGCGCCAGCAGCCTCGACGGGGGACTTATCACCGGGGAGCTGTTTTTT.

This sequence joins TRBV4-1 and TRBJ1-5; no definite D call. CDR1 is MGHRA, CDR2 YSYEKL, per germline. This CDR3 has 13 amino acids. Between the trimmed V and J ends, which lost 1 base and 9 bases, there was a span of 10 bases. Here the CDR3 reads CASSQAHELPQHF. The CDR3 DNA reads TGCGCCAGCAGCCAAGCCCACGAGTTGCCCCAGCATTTT.

The V gene is TRBV12-5, the J gene TRBJ2-7; D may correspond to TRBD1 or TRBD2 (5 bases each). Trimming removed 1 base at V and 6 bases at J, with 13 bases between. The CDR3 contains 14 residues. Looked up from germline, CDR1 is LGHNT and CDR2 is FRNRAP. The CDR3 sequence is CASGLEMGVGEQYF. The CDR3 DNA is TGTGCTAGTGGTTTGGAGATGGGGGTCGGCGAGCAGTACTTC.

V is TRBV7-8 and J is TRBJ2-1; 10 bases agree with TRBD2. This CDR3 is built from 15 residues. The trim removed 5 bases at V and 9 bases at J, leaving 10 bases unmatched. Germline V gives CDR1 SGHVS, CDR2 FQNEAQ. CDR3 sequence: CASSASGSGWSEQFF. The CDR3 DNA reads TGTGCCAGCAGCGCTAGCGGGAGCGGATGGAGTGAGCAGTTCTTC. The variable domain in full, with the rest retrieved from reference TRBV7-8 and TRBJ2-1, is GAGVSQSPRYKVAKRGQDVALRCDPISGHVSLFWYQQALGQGPEFLTYFQNEAQLDKSGLPSDRFFAERPEGSVSTLKIQRTQQEDSAVYLCASSASGSGWSEQFFGPGTRLTVL.

The chain is built from TRBV10-3 and TRBJ2-7; TRBD2 matches at 10 bases. The CDR3 sequence is 13 residues long. Germline values: CDR1 ENHRY, CDR2 SYGVKD. J gave up 9 bases and V 5 bases, and 7 bases lay outside the gene matches. The CDR3 DNA is TGTGCCATCAGTACCGGGACTAGCGAATCGCAGTACTTC. This sequence encodes CAISTGTSESQYF.

This clone is a singleton in its sample. The chain joins TRBV9 to TRBJ2-3; 11 nucleotides match TRBD2. Germline CDR1 reads SGDLS; CDR2 reads YYNGEE. The V and J ends lost 0 bases and 6 bases, in that order; junction bases with no gene match: 6. The CDR3 totals 16 residues. CDR3: CASSVDPSGRLDTQYF. The CDR3 nucleotides are TGTGCCAGCAGCGTAGACCCTAGCGGGAGGTTGGATACGCAGTATTTT.

For the CDR3, the DNA is TGCGCCAGCAGCTTACTGGACAGGGGAGTAGGGACCCAGTACTTC. Encoded protein: CASSLLDRGVGTQYF. The V call is TRBV5-1, the J call TRBJ2-5, with TRBD1 matching over 9 bases. Losses at the gene ends were 2 bases for V and 7 bases for J; bases not matched to a gene: 9. Per the germline V gene, CDR1 is SGHRS and CDR2 is YFSETQ. CDR3 length: 15 residues.

The chain uses TRBV9 and TRBJ2-2, with a possible D match to TRBD2 (6 bases). The V end lost 0 bases, the J end lost 3 bases, and 9 bases lay between the germline ends. Germline V gives CDR1 SGDLS, CDR2 YYNGEE. The CDR3 is made up of 15 amino acids. CDR3 sequence reads: CASSVDGEDTGELFF. CDR3 in DNA: TGTGCCAGCAGCGTAGACGGGGAGGACACCGGGGAGCTGTTTTTT. Full variable domain (rest looked up from reference TRBV9 and TRBJ2-2): DSGVTQTPKHLITATGQRVTLRCSPRSGDLSVYWYQQSLDQGLQFLIQYYNGEERAKGNILERFSAQQFPDLHSELNLSSLELGDSALYFCASSVDGEDTGELFFGEGSRLTVL.

This clone was seen just once. The V call is TRBV9, the J call TRBJ2-2, with unresolved D. The CDR3 runs 14 residues. Germline CDR1 reads SGDLS; CDR2 reads YYNGEE. V was cut by 0 bases and J by 3 bases, with 6 bases left in between. The CDR3 DNA follows: TGTGCCAGCAGCGTAGACCCATACACCGGGGAGCTGTTTTTT. It codes for CASSVDPYTGELFF. Full variable domain (rest looked up from reference TRBV9 and TRBJ2-2): DSGVTQTPKHLITATGQRVTLRCSPRSGDLSVYWYQQSLDQGLQFLIQYYNGEERAKGNILERFSAQQFPDLHSELNLSSLELGDSALYFCASSVDPYTGELFFGEGSRLTVL.

The sample holds one count of this clone. The V gene is TRBV6-5, the J gene TRBJ2-7; no reliable D call. The V gene's germline CDR1 is MNHEY and CDR2 SVGAGI. Deletions cut 0 bases from V and 2 bases from J, with 14 bases between. This CDR3 contains 16 residues. DNA for the CDR3: TGTGCCAGCAGTTACTCGACCTTAGGGTATCCCTACGAGCAGTACTTC. Its protein is CASSYSTLGYPYEQYF.

This clone was recorded only once. The J gene is TRBJ1-5, the V gene TRBV19; a possible D gene is TRBD1 (5 bases). The germline CDR1 and CDR2 sequences are LNHDA and SQIVND (reference sequence). The CDR3 runs to 13 residues. V lost 5 bases and J lost 4, with 9 bases in between. The CDR3 coding sequence is TGTGCCAGTAGTGGCGGGGGGAATCAGCCCCAGCATTTT. Its protein product is CASSGGGNQPQHF.

V and J are TRBV6-5 and TRBJ2-7; the D is unclear. V was cut by 6 bases and J by 6 bases, with 18 bases left in between. The V gene's germline CDR1 is MNHEY and CDR2 SVGAGI. This CDR3 has 14 amino acids. The CDR3 bases are TGTGCCAGCAGAACTGGCGCGCCCTCGGGCGAGCAGTACTTC. Its translation is CASRTGAPSGEQYF.

The chain employs TRBV7-9 and TRBJ2-7; no firm D call. V was pared by 8 bases and J by 1 base, with 15 bases between. The CDR3 is 14 residues long. Germline V gene lookup returns CDR1 SEHNR and CDR2 FQNEAQ (reference sequence). The chain's CDR3 is CASYPLGRSYEQYF. CDR3 coding DNA: TGTGCCAGCTACCCTTTAGGACGATCCTACGAGCAGTACTTC.

The V call is TRBV5-1, the J call TRBJ2-1; D is ambiguous. Germline V lookup: CDR1 SGHRS, CDR2 YFSETQ. V lost 4 bases, J lost 2 bases, and 10 bases lay in between. The CDR3 has 14 amino acids. CDR3 in amino acids: CASSPTRPYNEQFF. CDR3 DNA sequence: TGCGCCAGCAGCCCGACGAGGCCCTACAATGAGCAGTTCTTC.

V and J are TRBV9 and TRBJ1-1; D remains ambiguous. The V end lost 3 bases, the J end lost 1 base, and 7 bases lay between the germline ends. Germline loops: CDR1 SGDLS, CDR2 YYNGEE. This CDR3 has 13 residues. Here the CDR3 DNA reads TGTGCCAGCAGCGGGGGTGAGAACACTGAAGCTTTCTTT. Translation: CASSGGENTEAFF.

This chain joins TRBV9 and TRBJ2-3; no firm D call. V lost 0 bases and J 4 bases, leaving 6 bases between the germline ends. The V gene's germline CDR1 is SGDLS and CDR2 YYNGEE. This CDR3 has 13 residues. The CDR3 here is CASSVDRSDTQYF. CDR3 nucleotides: TGTGCCAGCAGCGTAGACCGCTCAGATACGCAGTATTTT. The complete variable domain, with remaining parts taken from reference TRBV9 and TRBJ2-3, reads DSGVTQTPKHLITATGQRVTLRCSPRSGDLSVYWYQQSLDQGLQFLIQYYNGEERAKGNILERFSAQQFPDLHSELNLSSLELGDSALYFCASSVDRSDTQYFGPGTRLTVL.